The rows below give T cell receptor beta chains drawn from one sample of a study of blood T cell repertoires in COVID-19. TCRdb's copy holds only in-frame clones and misses some; the assay was immunoSEQ multiplex PCR. The table has approximately 220,000 clones, more than 75% seen once. The sample taken for sequencing was peripheral blood. The receptors were gathered from a man aged 60 to 75 who had recovered from COVID-19. CDR3s include the opening cysteine and the closing phenylalanine or tryptophan. A D gene is named only where the DNA matches it firmly. A row's size may be missing; if present it is once, few, many or a size class.

TGCGCCAGCAGTGAGCCGGGGTTCGTCGACTACACCTTC,CASSEPGFVDYTF,TRBJ1-2,.,TRBV10-2,.
TGTGCCACCAGCCTTGCCGGGACAGGGCGTGATTCACCCCTCCACTTT,CATSLAGTGRDSPLHF,TRBJ1-6,TRBD1,TRBV15,.
TGTGCCAGCCTAAAGCGGGAGGGCTGGGCTTACGAGCAGTACTTC,CASLKREGWAYEQYF,TRBJ2-7,TRBD2,TRBV6-5,.
TGTGCCAGCAGCCACACTAGCGGGTTTCCCGGGGTCTTC,CASSHTSGFPGVF,TRBJ2-1,TRBD2,TRBV3-1/TRBV3-2,few
TGTGCCAGCAGCTTAGGTTTAGCCACAGATACGCAGTATTTT,CASSLGLATDTQYF,TRBJ2-3,.,TRBV11-3,.
TGTGCCAGCAGCCGCCTAGGACAGGGGAGCACAGATACGCAGTATTTT,CASSRLGQGSTDTQYF,TRBJ2-3,TRBD1,TRBV11-2,.
TGTGCCAGCAGTTACGGGACAGGGCCTCAAGAGACCCAGTACTTC,CASSYGTGPQETQYF,TRBJ2-5,TRBD1,TRBV6-5,few
TGTGCCAGCAGCGTAGGAGACAGGGTGAATCAGCCCCAGCATTTT,CASSVGDRVNQPQHF,TRBJ1-5,TRBD1,TRBV9,.
TGTGCCAGCAGCGTCGGACAGGGGAACACTGAAGCTTTCTTT,CASSVGQGNTEAFF,TRBJ1-1,TRBD1,TRBV7-2,.
TGTGCCAGCAGCCCCCCATCGGGAAACTTCTATGGCTACACCTTC,CASSPPSGNFYGYTF,TRBJ1-2,.,TRBV7-8,.
TGTGCCAGCAGTTTAGCGGCTAGCGGGAGGCCCCAGCAGTTCTTC,CASSLAASGRPQQFF,TRBJ2-1,TRBD2,TRBV28,.
TGTGCCTGGAGCCAGGGGACTACCCAAGAGACCCAGTACTTC,CAWSQGTTQETQYF,TRBJ2-5,.,TRBV30,once
TGTGCCAGCAGCGTTAGCGGGAGGGCCTACAATGAGCAGTTCTTC,CASSVSGRAYNEQFF,TRBJ2-1,TRBD2,TRBV7-2,.
TGTGCCAGCTCACCACGCGAGACAGGGGCATCGAACACTGAAGCTTTCTTT,CASSPRETGASNTEAFF,TRBJ1-1,TRBD1,TRBV18,.
TGTGCCAGCATCCGGGAGGTTGGAAACACCATATATTTT,CASIREVGNTIYF,TRBJ1-3,.,TRBV12-3/TRBV12-4,.
TGTGCCAGCAGTAACCTGGGCGGGGCCAACGTCCTGACTTTC,CASSNLGGANVLTF,TRBJ2-6,.,TRBV6-2/TRBV6-3,.
TGTGCCAGCAGTTCCAGGACTGAGGCAACGGAGACCCAGTACTTC,CASSSRTEATETQYF,TRBJ2-5,.,TRBV28,.
TGTGCCAGCAGCGAACAGGGGTTCTCCGGGGAGCTGTTTTTT,CASSEQGFSGELFF,TRBJ2-2,TRBD1,TRBV9,.
TGTGCCATCAGTCAACTAGCGGGATCAAGCAATGAGCAGTTCTTC,CAISQLAGSSNEQFF,TRBJ2-1,TRBD2,TRBV10-3,.
TGTGCCAGCAGTCCAGGGGCAGACAATTCACCCCTCCACTTT,CASSPGADNSPLHF,TRBJ1-6,.,TRBV6-4,.
TGTGCCAGTAGTCCCCCGGGACTAGCGGGTGAGACCCAGTACTTC,CASSPPGLAGETQYF,TRBJ2-5,TRBD2,TRBV19,few
TGTGCCAGCAGCCAACTAGCGGGGACCACCGGGGAGCTGTTTTTT,CASSQLAGTTGELFF,TRBJ2-2,TRBD2,TRBV7-3,.